The 4 T cell receptor beta chains in this list originate from one sample, sequenced in a study of regulatory T cells in long-lasting Graves disease. Time point here: newly diagnosed GD, antithyroid drugs for less than 3 months. RNA isolated from PBMCs was used to make the TCR library. The authors built TCR beta libraries using iRepertoire HTBI primers and Arm-PCR of CDR3 regions. TCRdb passed the multiplex PCR reads through MiXCR, listing each CDR3 protein once. The table has 350,000 to 450,000 distinct CDR3 sequences, about 15% seen once. The same specimen was also included in a second study, on T cells in Graves' hyperthyroidism and ophthalmopathy.

The sample in question was peripheral blood mononuclear cells (PBMCs), obtained at new diagnosis, from a patient treated with antithyroid drugs. All receptors derive from a woman between 40 and 55 years old with Graves disease.

This clonotype was picked up a small number of times. A much larger clone differs by one base, so this may be a read error. The rearrangement uses TRBV13 and TRBJ2-7; 9 bases agree with TRBD2. Near its end, the DNA agrees better with TRBJ2-5, so the J call may be wrong. This CDR3 region has 13 residues. Germline V gene data show CDR1 as PRHDT and CDR2 as FYEKMQ (reference sequence). The CDR3 sequence: CASSRLAEGTQYF. The DNA for the CDR3 is TGTGCCAGCAGCCGACTAGCGGAAGGGACCCAGTACTTC.

V and J are TRBV6-1 and TRBJ2-3, with D perhaps matching TRBD2 (6 bases). The CDR3 runs to 15 residues. V shed 3 bases and J shed 4 bases, with 14 bases lying between them. CDR1 MNHNS and CDR2 SASEGT come from the germline V gene. The chain's CDR3 is CASSEVGGGADTQYF. CDR3 nucleotides: TGTGCCAGCAGTGAGGTGGGAGGAGGTGCAGATACGCAGTATTTT.

This clonotype was seen only a few times. A single base separates this from a much larger clone, so it may be a read error. V usage is TRBV7-2 and J usage is TRBJ1-6, with no clear D. The V gene's germline CDR1 is SGHTA and CDR2 FQGNSA. The CDR3 consists of 14 residues. The DNA of the CDR3 is TGTGCCAGCAGCCCACACGAGGGCTATTCACCCCTCCTCTTT. Translation gives CASSPHEGYSPLLF.

The V call is TRBV20-1, the J call TRBJ1-1, with D uncertain. This CDR3 has 14 residues. V was pared by 3 bases and J by 0 bases, with 11 bases between. From germline, CDR1 is DFQATT and CDR2 SNEGSKA (reference sequence). The CDR3 protein is CSASVASLNTEAFF. CDR3 DNA: TGCAGTGCTAGTGTGGCAAGCTTGAACACTGAAGCTTTCTTT.